This T cell receptor (beta chain) stems from a study of T cell responses to AZD1222 COVID-19 vaccine. Trimming cost V 0 bases and J 0 bases, with 2 bases left between them. Per the germline V gene, CDR1 is KGHSH and CDR2 is LQKENI. The CDR3 covers 13 residues. Measured with immunoSEQ multiplex PCR; TCRdb has only the in-frame clones, and not every one. The data show approximately 100,000 clones, approximately 90% seen once. This clonotype originated in an adult in good health. The V and J genes are TRBV18 and TRBJ1-2; D gene ambiguous. The sample consisted of peripheral blood, taken on day 0 of AZD1222 vaccination. The CDR3 DNA is TGTGCCAGCTCACCACCAGCTAACTATGGCTACACCTTC. This codes for CASSPPANYGYTF.